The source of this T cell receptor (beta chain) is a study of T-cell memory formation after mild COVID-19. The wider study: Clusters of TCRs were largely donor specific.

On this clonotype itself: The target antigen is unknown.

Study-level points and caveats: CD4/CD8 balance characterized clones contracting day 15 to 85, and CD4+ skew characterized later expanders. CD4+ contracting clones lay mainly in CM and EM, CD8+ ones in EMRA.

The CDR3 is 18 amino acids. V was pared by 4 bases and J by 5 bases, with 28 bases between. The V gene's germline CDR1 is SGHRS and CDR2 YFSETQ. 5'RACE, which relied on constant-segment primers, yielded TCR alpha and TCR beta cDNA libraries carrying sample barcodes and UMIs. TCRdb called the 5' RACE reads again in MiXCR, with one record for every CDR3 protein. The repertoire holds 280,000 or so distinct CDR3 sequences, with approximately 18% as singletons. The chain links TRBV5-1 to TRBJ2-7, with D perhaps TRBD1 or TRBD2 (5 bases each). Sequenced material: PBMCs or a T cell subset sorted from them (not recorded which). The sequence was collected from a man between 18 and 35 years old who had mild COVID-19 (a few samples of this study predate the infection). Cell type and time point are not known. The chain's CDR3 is CASSPGTRGIGLGDEQYV. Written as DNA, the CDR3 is TGCGCCAGCAGCCCGGGGACCCGGGGAATAGGCCTCGGGGACGAGCAGTACGTC.